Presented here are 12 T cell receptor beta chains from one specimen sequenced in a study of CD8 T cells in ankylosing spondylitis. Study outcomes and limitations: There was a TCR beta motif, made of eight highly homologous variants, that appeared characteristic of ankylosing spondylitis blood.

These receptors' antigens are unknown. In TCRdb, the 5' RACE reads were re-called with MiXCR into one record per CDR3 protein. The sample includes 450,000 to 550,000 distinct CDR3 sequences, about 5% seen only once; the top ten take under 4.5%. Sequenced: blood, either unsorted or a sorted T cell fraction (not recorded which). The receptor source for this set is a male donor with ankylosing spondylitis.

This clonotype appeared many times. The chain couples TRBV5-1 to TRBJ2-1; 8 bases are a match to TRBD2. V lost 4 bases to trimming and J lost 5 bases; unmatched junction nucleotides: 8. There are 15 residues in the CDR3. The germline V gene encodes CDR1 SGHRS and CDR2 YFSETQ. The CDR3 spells CASSPQSGRDNEQFF. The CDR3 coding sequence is TGCGCCAGCAGCCCCCAGAGCGGGAGAGACAATGAGCAGTTCTTC.

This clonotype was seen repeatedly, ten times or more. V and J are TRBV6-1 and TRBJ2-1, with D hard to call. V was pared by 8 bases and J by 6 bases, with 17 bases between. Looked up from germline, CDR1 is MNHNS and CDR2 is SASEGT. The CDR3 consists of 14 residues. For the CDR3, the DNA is TGTGCCAGCCGACCACCACTCCCCCTCAATGAGCAGTTCTTC. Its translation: CASRPPLPLNEQFF.

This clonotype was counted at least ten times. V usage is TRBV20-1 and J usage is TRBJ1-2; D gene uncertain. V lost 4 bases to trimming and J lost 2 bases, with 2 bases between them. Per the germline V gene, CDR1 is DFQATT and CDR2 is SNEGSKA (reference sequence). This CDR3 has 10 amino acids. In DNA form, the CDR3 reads TGCAGTGCTATCAACTATGGCTACACCTTC. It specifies CSAINYGYTF.

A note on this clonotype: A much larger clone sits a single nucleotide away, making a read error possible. The CDR3 DNA sequence: TGTGCCAGCAGTTCCCGATGGGGGCAGTCCTACGGGCAGTACTTC. Translating gives CASSSRWGQSYGQYF. The rearrangement uses TRBV27 and TRBJ2-7; perhaps TRBD1 as D (6 bases). CDR1 MNHEY and CDR2 SMNVEV come from the germline V gene (reference sequence). The CDR3 runs 15 residues.

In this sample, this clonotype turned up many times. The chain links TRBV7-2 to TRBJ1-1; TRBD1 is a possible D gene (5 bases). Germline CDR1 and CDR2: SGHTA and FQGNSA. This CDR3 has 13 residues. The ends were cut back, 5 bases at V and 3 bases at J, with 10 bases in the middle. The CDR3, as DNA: TGTGCCAGCAGCCCGGGGACGTACACTGAAGCTTTCTTT. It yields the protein CASSPGTYTEAFF.

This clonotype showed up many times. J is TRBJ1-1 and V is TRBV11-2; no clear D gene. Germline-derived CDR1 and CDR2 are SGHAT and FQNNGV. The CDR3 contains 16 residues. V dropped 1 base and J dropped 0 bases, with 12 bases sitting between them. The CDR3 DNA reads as TGTGCCAGCAGCTTAGTTCGAGGAGGTCTGAACACTGAAGCTTTCTTT. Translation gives CASSLVRGGLNTEAFF.

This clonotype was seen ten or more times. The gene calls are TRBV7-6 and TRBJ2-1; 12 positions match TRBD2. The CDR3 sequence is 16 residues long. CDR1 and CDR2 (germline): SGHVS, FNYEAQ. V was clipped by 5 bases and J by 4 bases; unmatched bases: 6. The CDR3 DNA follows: TGTGCCAGCAGCCCCTGGACTAGCGGGGATTACAATGAGCAGTTCTTC. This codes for CASSPWTSGDYNEQFF. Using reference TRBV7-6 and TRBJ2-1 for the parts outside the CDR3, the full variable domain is GAGVSQSPRYKVTKRGQDVALRCDPISGHVSLYWYRQALGQGPEFLTYFNYEAQQDKSGLPNDRFSAERPEGSISTLTIQRTEQRDSAMYRCASSPWTSGDYNEQFFGPGTRLTVL.

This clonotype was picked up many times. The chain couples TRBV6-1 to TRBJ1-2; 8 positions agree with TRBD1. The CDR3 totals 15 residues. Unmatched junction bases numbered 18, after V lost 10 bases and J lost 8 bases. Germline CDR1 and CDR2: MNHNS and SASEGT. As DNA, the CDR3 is TGTGCCACACTATTCGACGGGACAGGCCCTTCAGGCTACACCTTC. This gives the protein CATLFDGTGPSGYTF.

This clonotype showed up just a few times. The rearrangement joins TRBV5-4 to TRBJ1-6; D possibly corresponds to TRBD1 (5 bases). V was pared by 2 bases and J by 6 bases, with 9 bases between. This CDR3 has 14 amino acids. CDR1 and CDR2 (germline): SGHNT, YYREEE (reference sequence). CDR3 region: CASSFGGGNSPLHF. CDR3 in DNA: TGTGCCAGCAGCTTTGGCGGGGGTAATTCACCCCTCCACTTT.

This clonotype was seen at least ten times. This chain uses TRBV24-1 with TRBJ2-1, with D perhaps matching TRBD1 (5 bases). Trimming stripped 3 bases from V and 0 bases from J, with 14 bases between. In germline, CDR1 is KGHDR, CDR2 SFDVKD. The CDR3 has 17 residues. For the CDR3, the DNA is TGTGCCACCAGTGATGCCCACAGGTACGGCTCCTACAATGAGCAGTTCTTC. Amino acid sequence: CATSDAHRYGSYNEQFF.

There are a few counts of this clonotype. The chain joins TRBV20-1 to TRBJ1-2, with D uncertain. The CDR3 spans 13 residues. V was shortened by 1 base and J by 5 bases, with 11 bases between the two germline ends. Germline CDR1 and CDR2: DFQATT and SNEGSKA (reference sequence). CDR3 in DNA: TGCAGTGCTAGAGTTACAACAGCTTATGGCTACACCTTC. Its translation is CSARVTTAYGYTF.

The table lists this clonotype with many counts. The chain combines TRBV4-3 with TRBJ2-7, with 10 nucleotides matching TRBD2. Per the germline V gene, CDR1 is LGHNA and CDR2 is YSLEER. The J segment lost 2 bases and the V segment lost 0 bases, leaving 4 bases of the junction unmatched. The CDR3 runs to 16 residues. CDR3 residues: CASSQERLAGAYEQYF. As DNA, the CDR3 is TGCGCCAGCAGCCAAGAAAGGCTAGCGGGGGCCTACGAGCAGTACTTC.